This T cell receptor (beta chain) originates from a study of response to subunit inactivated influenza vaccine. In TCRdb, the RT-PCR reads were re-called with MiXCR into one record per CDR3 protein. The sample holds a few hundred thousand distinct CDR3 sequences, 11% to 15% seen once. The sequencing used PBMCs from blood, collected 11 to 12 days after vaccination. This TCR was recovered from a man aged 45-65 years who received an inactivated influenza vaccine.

CDR3 amino acids: CSATRTGGIHEQYF. The CDR3 coding sequence is TGCAGCGCCACCCGGACAGGGGGCATCCACGAGCAGTACTTC. V is TRBV29-1 and J is TRBJ2-7; TRBD1 matches at 11 bases. Per the germline V gene, CDR1 is SQVTM and CDR2 is ANQGSEA. The V segment lost 7 bases and the J segment 5 bases; nucleotides outside the gene matches: 10. There are 14 residues in the CDR3.